This T cell receptor (beta chain) was profiled in a study of neurological immune-mediated disorders. Using its own MiXCR run on the 5' RACE reads, TCRdb lists one record per CDR3 protein. The sample lists around 130,000 distinct CDR3 sequences; about 3.4% were seen once. Per the germline V gene, CDR1 is SNHLY and CDR2 is FYNNEI. CDR3 length equals 13 residues. Trimming shortened V by 6 bases and J by 3 bases, and 12 bases separated the two germline ends. This clonotype was observed at least ten times. Its antigen remains unknown. Study-wide findings and caveats: Phylogenetic grouping assigned the repertoires of 18 of 34 multiple sclerosis patients to a single related-CDR3 cluster, representing a possible signature. HTLV-1-associated myelopathy had the most TCR clonal expansion, and multiple sclerosis had the least, less than healthy controls. Sharing of CDR3 amino acid sequences among expanded clones across subjects was absent, suggesting private repertoires in all groups.

The receptor was isolated from a woman aged 25 to 45 with multiple sclerosis. J is TRBJ2-7 and V is TRBV2; no firm D call. Sequencing was performed on PBMCs. CDR3 in DNA: TGTGCCAGCAGGTCGGTCGAGATCTACGAGCAGTACTTC. Amino acid sequence: CASRSVEIYEQYF. The full variable domain, with the rest looked up from reference TRBV2 and TRBJ2-7, is EPEVTQTPSHQVTQMGQEVILRCVPISNHLYFYWYRQILGQKVEFLVSFYNNEISEKSEIFDDQFSVERPDGSNFTLKIRSTKLEDSAMYFCASRSVEIYEQYFGPGTRLTVT.